Listed below are T cell receptor beta chains from one sample, sequenced in a study of vaccination and CD4 T cells after COVID-19. Via MiXCR, TCRdb re-called the PCR reads, giving one row per CDR3 protein. The sample lists 20,000 or so distinct CDR3 sequences, about 60% occurring once. These receptors are not linked to any known antigen. Sequenced sample: CD4+ T cells from blood, cultured in vitro. All receptors come from a human donor who had recovered from COVID-19. Each CDR3 is given with its conserved first and last residue. D genes are given only for firm matches. Size tells how often a clone was seen (once, few, many) or the class of an expanded clone, and some rows leave it out.

V gene,D gene,J gene,clone size,CDR3 DNA,CDR3 protein
TRBV9,NA,TRBJ2-7,NA,TGTGCCAGCAGCGTAACTCCTGAGACCTACGAGCAGTACTTC,CASSVTPETYEQYF
TRBV5-1,NA,TRBJ2-2,NA,TGCGCCAGCAGTATATTAAGCAGGGCAAACACCGGGGAGCTGTTTTTT,CASSILSRANTGELFF
TRBV19,NA,TRBJ2-5,NA,TGTGCCAGCGAAGAGACTAGGGGAGAGACCCAGTACTTC,CASEETRGETQYF
TRBV20-1,TRBD2,TRBJ2-3,few,TGCAGTGCCCCGAGGGGTAGCGGGGGATTCACAGATACGCAGTATTTT,CSAPRGSGGFTDTQYF
TRBV7-9,NA,TRBJ2-7,NA,TGTGCCAGCAGCCCCATCCTTCGGACCTACGAGCAGTACTTC,CASSPILRTYEQYF
TRBV7-2,NA,TRBJ2-7,NA,TGTGCCAGCAGCTTGAATCAGGGCAGGTACGAGCAGTACTTC,CASSLNQGRYEQYF
TRBV7-3,TRBD1,TRBJ1-1,NA,TGTGCCAGCAGCTCCTCAGGGGGCCGCGAAGCTTTCTTT,CASSSSGGREAFF
TRBV7-9,TRBD1,TRBJ2-7,NA,TGTGCCAGCAGTCCCGGGACAGGGGGCATCTACGAGCAGTACTTC,CASSPGTGGIYEQYF
TRBV9,NA,TRBJ1-2,few,TGTGCCAGCAGCGTAGATGAAAGGTATGGCTACACCTTC,CASSVDERYGYTF
TRBV25-1,NA,TRBJ1-1,NA,TGTGCCAGCAAAGACCCAGGGAAGACAGATGAAGCTTTCTTT,CASKDPGKTDEAFF